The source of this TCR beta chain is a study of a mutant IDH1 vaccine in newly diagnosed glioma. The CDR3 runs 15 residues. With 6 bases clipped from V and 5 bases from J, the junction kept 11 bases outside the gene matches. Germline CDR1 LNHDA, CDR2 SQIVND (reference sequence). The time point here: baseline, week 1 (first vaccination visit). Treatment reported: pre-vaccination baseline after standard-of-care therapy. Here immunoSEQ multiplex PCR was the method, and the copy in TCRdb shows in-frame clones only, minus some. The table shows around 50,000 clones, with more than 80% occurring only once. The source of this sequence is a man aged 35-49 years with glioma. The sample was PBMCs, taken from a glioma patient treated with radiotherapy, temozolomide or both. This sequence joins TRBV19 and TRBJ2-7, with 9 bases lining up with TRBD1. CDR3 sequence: CASRSWDRDYHEQYF. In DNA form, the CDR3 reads TGTGCCAGTAGATCGTGGGACAGGGACTACCACGAGCAGTACTTC.